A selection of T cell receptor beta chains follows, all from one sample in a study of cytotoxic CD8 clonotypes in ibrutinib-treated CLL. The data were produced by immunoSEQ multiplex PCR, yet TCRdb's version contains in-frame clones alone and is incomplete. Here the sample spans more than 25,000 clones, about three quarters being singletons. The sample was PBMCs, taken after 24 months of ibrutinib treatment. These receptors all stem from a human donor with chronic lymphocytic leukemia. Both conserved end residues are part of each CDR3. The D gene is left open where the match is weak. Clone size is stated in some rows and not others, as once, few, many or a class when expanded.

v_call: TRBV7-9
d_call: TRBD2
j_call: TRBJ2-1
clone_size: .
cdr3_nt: TGTGCCAGCAGCTCACCCCGGGGGGGCTCCTACAATGAGCAGTTCTTC
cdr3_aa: CASSSPRGGSYNEQFF

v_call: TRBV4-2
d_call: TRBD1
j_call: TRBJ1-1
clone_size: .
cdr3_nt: TGTGCCAGCAGCTACGGGACAGGGGCTGAAGCTTTCTTT
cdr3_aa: CASSYGTGAEAFF

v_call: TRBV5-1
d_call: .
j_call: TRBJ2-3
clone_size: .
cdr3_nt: TGCGCCAGCAGCCACCTTGGGCTCAACACAGATACGCAGTATTTT
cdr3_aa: CASSHLGLNTDTQYF

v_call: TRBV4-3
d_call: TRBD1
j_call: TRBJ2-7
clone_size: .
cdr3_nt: TGCGCCCTACAGGGGGTAAACGAGCAGTACTTC
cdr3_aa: CALQGVNEQYF

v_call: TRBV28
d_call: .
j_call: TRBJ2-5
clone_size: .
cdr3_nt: TGTGCCATTGCCGGAGGGCCAAAGACCCAGTACTTC
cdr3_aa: CAIAGGPKTQYF

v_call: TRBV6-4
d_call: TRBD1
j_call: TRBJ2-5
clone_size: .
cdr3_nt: TGTGCCAGCAGTGACTTATTATACCGTGGCAGGGGGCAAGAGACCCAGTACTTC
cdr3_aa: CASSDLLYRGRGQETQYF

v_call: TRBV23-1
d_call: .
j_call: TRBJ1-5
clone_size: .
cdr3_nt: TGCGCCAGCAGTCAATCGATCCGACAGCCCCAGCATTTT
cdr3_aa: CASSQSIRQPQHF

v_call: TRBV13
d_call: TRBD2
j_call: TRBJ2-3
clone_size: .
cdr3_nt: TGTGCCAGCAGCTTACGACCGCGGGGGGCCGAAACCCGCTACACAGATACGCAGTATTTT
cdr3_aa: CASSLRPRGAETRYTDTQYF

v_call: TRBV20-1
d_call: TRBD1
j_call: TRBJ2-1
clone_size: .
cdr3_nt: TGCAGTGCCCAGGGGGTTGAGCAGTTCTTC
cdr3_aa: CSAQGVEQFF

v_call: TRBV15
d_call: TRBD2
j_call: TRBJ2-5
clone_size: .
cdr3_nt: TGTGCCACCAGCAGGCACTCTAGCGGACAAGAGACCCAGTACTTC
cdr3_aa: CATSRHSSGQETQYF

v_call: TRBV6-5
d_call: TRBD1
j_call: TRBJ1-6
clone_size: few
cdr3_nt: TGTGCCAGCCTCCGGGACAGGGGAAATTCACCCCTCCACTTT
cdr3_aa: CASLRDRGNSPLHF

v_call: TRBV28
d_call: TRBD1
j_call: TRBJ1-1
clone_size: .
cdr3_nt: TGTGCCAGCAGTTTATGGGGACAGTCTGGTCCCTATGAAGCTTTCTTT
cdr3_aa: CASSLWGQSGPYEAFF

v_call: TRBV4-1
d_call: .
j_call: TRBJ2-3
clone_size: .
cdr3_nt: TGCGCCAGCAGCCAAAGAGGCAGTCCTACGCAGTATTTT
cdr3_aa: CASSQRGSPTQYF

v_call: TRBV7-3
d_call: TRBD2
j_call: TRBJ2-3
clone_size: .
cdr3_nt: TGTGCCAGCAGCCCAAGGACTAGCGACACAGATACGCAGTATTTT
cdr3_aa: CASSPRTSDTDTQYF

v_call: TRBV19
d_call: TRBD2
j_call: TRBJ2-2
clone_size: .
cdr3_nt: TGTGCCAGTCAGACTAGCCAAGTCTCCGGGGAGCTGTTTTTT
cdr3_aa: CASQTSQVSGELFF

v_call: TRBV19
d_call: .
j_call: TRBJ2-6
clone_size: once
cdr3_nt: TGTGCCAGTAACCTGGTCGACTCTGGGGCCAACGTCCTGACTTTC
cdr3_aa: CASNLVDSGANVLTF